What follows are 25 T cell receptor beta chains derived from one specimen sequenced in a study of T cells in localized non-small cell lung cancer. Only in-frame clones appear in the TCRdb table, and some are missing; sequencing was by immunoSEQ multiplex PCR. The sample yields about 52,000 clones, about 88% seen once. Sample: PBMCs, taken before any cancer treatment. The origin of the receptors is a female donor with stage II lung adenocarcinoma.

V usage is TRBV2 and J usage is TRBJ1-4; 11 bases match TRBD1. Germline-derived CDR1 and CDR2 are SNHLY and FYNNEI. V shed 3 bases, J shed 12 bases, and the junction held 6 bases outside the gene matches. The CDR3 contains 14 residues. The DNA for the CDR3 is TGTGCCAGCAGTGACAGGGACAGGGGGAAGGAACTGTTTTTT. Translating it yields CASSDRDRGKELFF.

V and J are TRBV29-1 and TRBJ1-6; weak D call: TRBD1 (5 bases). V was pared by 4 bases and J by 6 bases, with 10 bases between. From germline, CDR1 is SQVTM and CDR2 ANQGSEA. CDR3 length equals 13 residues. CDR3: CSVGPGINSPLHF. For the CDR3, the DNA is TGCAGCGTTGGCCCAGGGATTAATTCACCCCTCCACTTT.

The count of this clone is one. This chain uses TRBV5-1 with TRBJ1-2; 9 positions match TRBD1. The V gene's germline CDR1 is SGHRS and CDR2 YFSETQ. CDR3 length: 14 amino acids. V lost 4 bases, J lost 4 bases, and 5 bases stayed unmatched. The CDR3 protein is CASSLGQGSYGYTF. CDR3 DNA: TGCGCCAGCAGCCTTGGACAGGGGAGCTATGGCTACACCTTC.

The chain employs TRBV5-1 and TRBJ2-7, with 12 nucleotides matching TRBD1. V gave up 2 bases and J gave up 0 bases; unmatched junction bases: 6. The CDR3 totals 17 residues. CDR1 SGHRS and CDR2 YFSETQ come from the germline V gene. The CDR3 DNA reads TGCGCCAGCAGCTTTGGGACAGGGGGCACCGTCTCCTACGAGCAGTACTTC. As protein: CASSFGTGGTVSYEQYF.

The CDR3 protein is CASSSGTGEYQPQHF. The CDR3 DNA reads TGTGCCAGCAGCAGTGGGACAGGGGAGTATCAGCCCCAGCATTTT. The chain has TRBV5-5 and TRBJ1-5; 10 bases align to TRBD1. The J segment lost 5 bases and the V segment lost 4 bases, leaving 6 bases of the junction unmatched. Germline V lookup: CDR1 SGHKS, CDR2 YYEKEE (reference sequence). This CDR3 contains 15 residues. Using reference TRBV5-5 and TRBJ1-5 for the parts outside the CDR3, the full variable domain is DAGVTQSPTHLIKTRGQQVTLRCSPISGHKSVSWYQQVLGQGPQFIFQYYEKEERGRGNFPDRFSARQFPNYSSELNVNALLLGDSALYLCASSSGTGEYQPQHFGDGTRLSIL.

The J gene is TRBJ1-5, the V gene TRBV4-1; D is unclear. This CDR3 is built from 17 residues. CDR1 and CDR2 (germline): MGHRA, YSYEKL. The ends were cut back, 2 bases at V and 1 base at J, with 15 bases in the middle. The chain's CDR3 is CASSQRTEFPSNQPQHF. In DNA form, the CDR3 reads TGCGCCAGCAGCCAAAGGACGGAGTTTCCCAGCAATCAGCCCCAGCATTTT.

The chain combines TRBV6-5 with TRBJ1-2; perhaps TRBD1 as D (6 bases). V was cut by 0 bases and J by 8 bases, with 13 bases left in between. Germline CDR1 is MNHEY and CDR2 is SVGAGI. The CDR3 totals 14 residues. The CDR3 bases are TGTGCCAGCAGTTACTCCGGGCCAGGGGACGGCTACACCTTC. Translated, it gives CASSYSGPGDGYTF.

The rearrangement links TRBV30 to TRBJ2-3; possibly TRBD2 for D (6 bases). V lost 3 bases, J lost 3 bases, and 13 bases lay in between. Germline CDR1 reads GTSNPN; CDR2 reads SVGIG (reference sequence). CDR3 length: 14 amino acids. CDR3 coding DNA: TGTGCCTGGAGGACCGGGAGCCTGACAGATACGCAGTATTTT. Amino acids: CAWRTGSLTDTQYF.

V usage is TRBV7-8 and J usage is TRBJ1-1; a weak D match, TRBD1 (5 bases). This CDR3 has 15 amino acids. Germline CDR1 is SGHVS and CDR2 is FQNEAQ. Trimming took 1 base from V and 0 from J, leaving 9 bases between them. CDR3 DNA sequence: TGTGCCAGCAGCTTAGTCGGGGGAATGAACACTGAAGCTTTCTTT. Residues: CASSLVGGMNTEAFF.

V and J are TRBV23-1 and TRBJ2-2, with 9 bases aligning to TRBD1. TRBV23-1 carries the ORF label, with uncertain function. The CDR3 sequence is 19 residues long. V shed 0 bases and J 2 bases; nucleotides not matched to a gene: 10. CDR3 amino acids: CASSQSFCSGQGNTGELFF. The CDR3 DNA is TGCGCCAGCAGTCAATCGTTTTGTTCGGGACAGGGAAACACCGGGGAGCTGTTTTTT.

V is TRBV5-1 and J is TRBJ1-3, with TRBD1 identical over 9 bases. The CDR3 runs to 16 residues. Trimming at V came to 4 bases and at J to 0 bases, leaving 5 bases not matched to a gene. Germline V gives CDR1 SGHRS, CDR2 YFSETQ. For the CDR3, the DNA is TGCGCCAGCAGCCCCGGGACAGGGACCTCTGGAAACACCATATATTTT. Translating it yields CASSPGTGTSGNTIYF. The complete variable domain, with remaining parts taken from reference TRBV5-1 and TRBJ1-3, reads KAGVTQTPRYLIKTRGQQVTLSCSPISGHRSVSWYQQTPGQGLQFLFEYFSETQRNKGNFPGRFSGRQFSNSRSEMNVSTLELGDSALYLCASSPGTGTSGNTIYFGEGSWLTVV.

The J gene is TRBJ1-2, the V gene TRBV5-3; no clear D gene. TRBV5-3 is recorded as an ORF, its role being uncertain. CDR3 length: 14 amino acids. The V and J ends lost 3 bases and 2 bases respectively, with 11 bases between them. The CDR3 bases are TGTGCCAGAAGCTGTGACGGGGAGAACTATGGCTACACCTTC. Translating it yields CARSCDGENYGYTF.

The V gene is TRBV6-1, the J gene TRBJ2-3; D not certain. The CDR3 runs to 13 residues. The germline V gene has CDR1 MNHNS and CDR2 SASEGT. Deletions cut 4 bases from V and 6 bases from J, with 11 bases between. The CDR3 is CASSALRVDTQYF. The CDR3, as DNA: TGTGCCAGCAGTGCCCTCCGGGTGGATACGCAGTATTTT.

This chain uses TRBV2 with TRBJ2-7; D not certain. The CDR3 is made up of 14 amino acids. Germline V gives CDR1 SNHLY, CDR2 FYNNEI. The V and J ends lost 6 bases and 3 bases respectively, with 15 bases between them. The CDR3 region is CASSLYGPHYEQYF. For the CDR3, the DNA is TGTGCCAGCAGCTTGTATGGCCCTCACTACGAGCAGTACTTC.

The chain links TRBV6-5 to TRBJ1-1, with D possibly TRBD1 on 6 matching bases. V lost 7 bases and J 10 bases, leaving 19 bases between the germline ends. The CDR3 sequence is 13 residues long. Germline V CDR1 and CDR2: MNHEY, SVGAGI. The CDR3 nucleotides are TGTGCCAGCACCAGAGACGCACAGGGAAGAGCTTTCTTT. It codes for CASTRDAQGRAFF.

The chain couples TRBV6-6 to TRBJ1-4; the D gene is possibly TRBD1 (5 bases). CDR3 length equals 14 residues. CDR1 MNHNY and CDR2 SVGAGI come from the germline V gene (reference sequence). Trimming left V 6 bases short and J 8 bases short, with 16 bases between. This CDR3 reads CASRRSTEGEKLFF. The CDR3 DNA reads as TGTGCCAGCAGACGCTCGACAGAGGGGGAAAAACTGTTTTTT.

The V and J genes are TRBV2 and TRBJ2-2; D uncertain. Between the trimmed V and J ends, which lost 10 bases and 0 bases, there was a span of 9 bases. This CDR3 is 13 amino acids long. Germline values: CDR1 SNHLY, CDR2 FYNNEI. CDR3 region: CAKEKTNTGELFF. The CDR3 nucleotides read TGTGCCAAGGAGAAAACGAACACCGGGGAGCTGTTTTTT.

This CDR3 is CASSLGRRQGITEAFF. Written as DNA, the CDR3 is TGTGCCAGCAGCTTGGGTCGGCGGCAGGGAATCACTGAAGCTTTCTTT. The chain employs TRBV5-6 and TRBJ1-1; possibly TRBD1 for D (5 bases). CDR1 is SGHDT, CDR2 YYEEEE, per germline. CDR3 length: 16 amino acids. The V end lost 0 bases, the J end lost 4 bases, and 16 bases lay between the germline ends.

J is TRBJ2-1 and V is TRBV15, with D perhaps being TRBD1 or TRBD2 (5 bases each). The germline CDR1 and CDR2 sequences are LNHNV and YYDKDF (reference sequence). This CDR3 has 16 residues. V lost 5 bases, J lost 0 bases, and 14 bases lay in between. The CDR3 loop is CATSPRDLSSYNEQFF. The DNA of the CDR3 is TGTGCCACCAGCCCCCGGGACCTAAGCTCCTACAATGAGCAGTTCTTC.

V and J are TRBV7-2 and TRBJ2-7, with no clear D. Germline V CDR1 and CDR2: SGHTA, FQGNSA. The CDR3 extends over 17 amino acids. Trimming cost V 5 bases and J 0 bases, with 20 bases left between them. The CDR3 protein is CASSQEVGRPSSYEQYF. Written as DNA, the CDR3 is TGTGCCAGCAGCCAAGAGGTAGGGCGTCCCAGCTCCTACGAGCAGTACTTC.

CDR3: CASSIVTQTGGYYTF. CDR3 in DNA: TGTGCCAGTAGTATAGTCACCCAGACAGGGGGTTACTACACCTTC. V usage is TRBV19 and J usage is TRBJ1-2; 9 nucleotides align to TRBD1. Germline CDR1 LNHDA, CDR2 SQIVND (reference sequence). V lost 1 base to trimming and J lost 10 bases; unmatched junction nucleotides: 10. The CDR3 sequence is 15 residues long.

V is TRBV11-2 and J is TRBJ2-7, with 11 bases aligning to TRBD2. CDR1 SGHAT and CDR2 FQNNGV come from the germline V gene. Unmatched junction bases numbered 6, after V lost 5 bases and J lost 3 bases. This CDR3 is 15 amino acids long. CDR3 residues: CASSPTSGGHYEQYF. CDR3 nucleotides: TGTGCCAGCAGCCCTACTAGCGGGGGCCACTACGAGCAGTACTTC.

V and J are TRBV30 and TRBJ1-4, with D possibly TRBD1 on 5 matching bases. Trimming took off 2 bases at V and 8 bases at J, with 18 bases between the two ends. The CDR3 totals 15 residues. The germline CDR1 and CDR2 sequences are GTSNPN and SVGIG (reference sequence). The CDR3 coding sequence is TGTGCCTGGAGTTACGGATCTCAGGGAGGGGAAAAACTGTTTTTT. It translates to CAWSYGSQGGEKLFF.

This rearrangement joins TRBV4-3 to TRBJ1-1; 7 bases line up with TRBD1. The CDR3 has 11 residues. Germline CDR1 and CDR2: LGHNA and YSLEER. V shed 4 bases and J 13 bases; nucleotides not matched to a gene: 6. The chain's CDR3 is CASSPDREVFF. DNA for the CDR3: TGCGCCAGCAGCCCCGACAGGGAGGTTTTCTTT.

This clone showed up just a few times. This chain joins TRBV6-5 and TRBJ2-3; D assignment may be TRBD1 or TRBD2 (6 bases each). The CDR3 sequence is 15 residues long. Trimming shortened V by 6 bases and J by 2 bases, and 15 bases separated the two germline ends. CDR1 is MNHEY and CDR2 is SVGAGI in the germline V gene. CDR3 region: CASSHGGQFTDTQYF. The CDR3 nucleotides read TGTGCCAGCAGCCACGGGGGCCAGTTCACAGATACGCAGTATTTT.